This T cell receptor beta chain was sequenced during a study of control samples from healthy donors and cancer patients. The CDR3 has 13 amino acids. Trimming removed 3 bases at V and 9 bases at J, with 14 bases between. Germline loops: CDR1 MDHEN, CDR2 SYDVKM. TCRdb's table, derived via immunoSEQ multiplex PCR, lists solely in-frame clones and lacks some. The sample yields about 130,000 clones, around 90% seen once. The sequence derives from a man aged 18 to 35 in good health. The specimen sequenced was blood. V and J are TRBV28 and TRBJ2-5; maybe TRBD1 (6 bases). The CDR3 DNA reads as TGTGCCAGCAGTTTCAGGGGCCCAAGCGCCCAGTACTTC. This encodes CASSFRGPSAQYF. Variable domain in full (rest from reference TRBV28 and TRBJ2-5): DVKVTQSSRYLVKRTGEKVFLECVQDMDHENMFWYRQDPGLGLRLIYFSYDVKMKEKGDIPEGYSVSREKKERFSLILESASTNQTSMYLCASSFRGPSAQYFGPGTRLLVL.